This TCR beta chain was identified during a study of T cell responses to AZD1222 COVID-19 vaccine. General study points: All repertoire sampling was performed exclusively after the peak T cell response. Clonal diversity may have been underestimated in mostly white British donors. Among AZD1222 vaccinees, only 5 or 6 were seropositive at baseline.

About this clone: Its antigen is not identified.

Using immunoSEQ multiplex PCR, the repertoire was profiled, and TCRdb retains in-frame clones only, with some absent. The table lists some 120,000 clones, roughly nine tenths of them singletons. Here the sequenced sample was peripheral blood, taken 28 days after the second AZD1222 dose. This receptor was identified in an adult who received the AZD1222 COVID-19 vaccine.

The CDR3 loop is CASSYVGRGDQETQYF. The CDR3 coding sequence is TGTGCCAGCAGCTACGTGGGGCGGGGGGATCAAGAGACCCAGTACTTC. The genes are TRBV11-1 and TRBJ2-5, with 8 bases lining up with TRBD2. V lost 4 bases to trimming and J lost 2 bases; unmatched junction nucleotides: 9. Germline loops: CDR1 SGHAT, CDR2 FQDESV (reference sequence). CDR3 length: 16 residues.